This T cell receptor (beta chain) was captured in a study of cytomegalovirus exposure and HLA in healthy donors. On this clone: The target antigen is unknown.

Whole-study results and caveats: In terms of immune exposure information, only CMV serostatus was available. What a later analysis reportedly showed was that an Asian-associated ancestry cluster had fewer N-insertions than the approximately 720-donor mean. Reports showed the classifier diagnosing cytomegalovirus status with high specificity and sensitivity.

Amplification used 60 Vbeta primers and 13 Jbeta primers. TCRdb's copy holds only in-frame clones and misses some; the assay was immunoSEQ multiplex PCR. Among 150,000 to 160,000 clones, approximately 75% were seen once, and the ten largest hold approximately 2.6%. Germline V CDR1 and CDR2: SNHLY, FYNNEI. V dropped 6 bases and J dropped 0 bases, with 12 bases sitting between them. CDR3 size: 16 residues. The sequence derives from a man between 18 and 35 years old in good health and CMV-seronegative. Sequenced: PBMCs. The chain combines TRBV2 with TRBJ2-6; no clear D gene. CDR3 coding DNA: TGTGCCAGCAGCCTCGGGTATTTCTCTGGGGCCAACGTCCTGACTTTC. It translates to CASSLGYFSGANVLTF.